The 9 T cell receptor beta chains in this list originate from one sample, sequenced in a study of T cells in narcolepsy. Clones were sequenced by immunoSEQ multiplex PCR, and TCRdb holds only the in-frame ones, with some missing. The table has about 27,000 clones, approximately 86% seen once. Sequences were obtained from CD45RA- memory CD4+ T cells from PBMCs. Receptor source: a human donor with narcolepsy.

The V and J genes are TRBV28 and TRBJ2-7; the D is unclear. Between the trimmed V and J ends, which lost 3 bases and 2 bases, there was a span of 17 bases. CDR1 and CDR2 from the germline V gene are MDHEN and SYDVKM. This CDR3 has 16 amino acids. In DNA, the CDR3 is TGTGCCAGCAGTTTCCGATTAGACTCCTTAACCTACGAGCAGTACGTC. Protein: CASSFRLDSLTYEQYV.

The V and J genes are TRBV10-3 and TRBJ2-3; D gene uncertain. V gave up 2 bases and J gave up 5 bases, with 20 bases separating them. The CDR3 sequence is 17 residues long. Germline assignment: CDR1 ENHRY and CDR2 SYGVKD. CDR3 sequence: CAISEGNTVMVGDTQYF. The CDR3, as DNA: TGTGCCATCAGTGAGGGGAATACGGTCATGGTTGGAGATACGCAGTATTTT.

CDR3 amino acids: CASSEYGNTIYF. The CDR3, as DNA: TGTGCCAGCAGTGAATATGGAAACACCATATATTTT. V gene TRBV2 combines with J gene TRBJ1-3; unclear D gene. The V gene lost 2 bases and the J gene lost 3 bases, with 2 bases spanning the gap. The V gene's germline CDR1 is SNHLY and CDR2 FYNNEI. The CDR3 consists of 12 residues.

The chain is built from TRBV11-2 and TRBJ1-3, with D unresolved. Deletions cut 6 bases from V and 4 bases from J, with 7 bases between. The CDR3 covers 12 residues. The germline CDR1 and CDR2 sequences are SGHAT and FQNNGV. The CDR3 sequence: CASSRNGNTIYF. The CDR3 bases are TGTGCCAGCAGTCGTAACGGAAACACCATATATTTT.

This chain connects TRBV4-2 to TRBJ2-7, with 9 bases fitting TRBD1. The V gene end was trimmed by 3 bases and the J gene end by 0 bases; junction bases not matched to a gene: 6. There are 16 residues in the CDR3. Germline CDR1 reads LGHNA; CDR2 reads YNFKEQ. CDR3 protein: CASSHTGGADSYEQYF. The CDR3 bases are TGTGCCAGCAGCCACACAGGGGGCGCAGACTCCTACGAGCAGTACTTC.

In this sample, this clone turned up once. V gene TRBV5-1 combines with J gene TRBJ2-2; no clear D. The CDR3 is 16 amino acids. Germline V CDR1 and CDR2: SGHRS, YFSETQ. The V end lost 3 bases, the J end lost 8 bases, and 20 bases lay between the germline ends. CDR3 sequence reads: CASSSSRFGVNGELFF. Written as DNA, the CDR3 is TGCGCCAGCAGCTCCTCTAGGTTTGGGGTCAATGGGGAGCTGTTTTTT.

The CDR3 DNA follows: TGTGCCAGCAGCGTATCGGGGGCGCTTCCCCATGAAGCTTTCTTT. The encoded protein is CASSVSGALPHEAFF. This chain connects TRBV9 to TRBJ1-1, with D possibly TRBD1 on 6 matching bases. V shed 1 base and J shed 7 bases, with 17 bases lying between them. Germline V gene data show CDR1 as SGDLS and CDR2 as YYNGEE. The CDR3 is 15 residues long.

On this clone: The same CDR3 arises from other DNA sequences in this sample as well. The rearrangement joins TRBV5-1 to TRBJ1-3; D uncertain. Trimming pared 0 bases from V and 2 bases from J, leaving 6 bases between. This CDR3 is 14 amino acids long. Germline CDR1 reads SGHRS; CDR2 reads YFSETQ. CDR3 amino acids: CASSLGGTGNTIYF. The DNA for the CDR3 is TGCGCCAGCAGCTTGGGCGGAACTGGAAACACCATATATTTT. The whole variable domain, remainder taken from reference TRBV5-1 and TRBJ1-3, is KAGVTQTPRYLIKTRGQQVTLSCSPISGHRSVSWYQQTPGQGLQFLFEYFSETQRNKGNFPGRFSGRQFSNSRSEMNVSTLELGDSALYLCASSLGGTGNTIYFGEGSWLTVV.

The chain carries TRBV6-5 and TRBJ1-2; 9 nucleotides line up with TRBD1. Germline CDR1 and CDR2: MNHEY and SVGAGI. J lost 5 bases, V lost 4 bases, and 8 bases had no gene match. The CDR3 has 15 residues. The CDR3 nucleotides read TGTGCCAGCAGTTCACTAGCGACAGGGGGGTATGGCTACACCTTC. Protein product: CASSSLATGGYGYTF.